This TCR beta chain was documented in a study of T cell clones after liver transplantation. Study-level information: Subjects received no induction therapy and standard immunosuppression until randomization at 12-24 months post-transplant. Whole-study results and caveats: These preliminary findings come from unstandardized post-transplant sampling times. Rather than being deleted, graft donor-reactive T cells may have moved into the graft.

Trimming at V came to 2 bases and at J to 8 bases, leaving 5 bases not matched to a gene. Germline CDR1 and CDR2: MNHEY and SVGAGI. The CDR3 contains 14 residues. Generated by immunoSEQ multiplex PCR, the TCRdb table keeps only in-frame clones and is missing some. The sample includes tens of thousands of clones, under 95% of them seen just once. Comments on this clone: Its antigen is unidentified.

This chain uses TRBV6-5 with TRBJ2-2; TRBD1 aligns across 7 bases. The clonotype originates from a human donor who received a liver transplant. The source material was CD4+ T cells from blood, sampled before liver transplant. The CDR3 spells CASSYQQGWGELFF. The CDR3 DNA reads as TGTGCCAGCAGTTACCAACAGGGGTGGGGGGAGCTGTTTTTT.